This TCR beta chain emerged from a study of blood T cell repertoires in COVID-19. Generated by immunoSEQ multiplex PCR, the TCRdb table keeps only in-frame clones and is missing some. The sample lists about 80,000 clones; roughly 80% were seen once. This TCR was recovered from a woman between 70 and 85 years old with acute or convalescent COVID-19. Sequenced input: peripheral blood.

In DNA, the CDR3 is TGTGCCAGTAGTACCCGGACAGGGAGGAGGGGCACAGATACGCAGTATTTT. Its translation is CASSTRTGRRGTDTQYF. This chain joins TRBV19 and TRBJ2-3, with 8 bases aligning to TRBD1. CDR1 and CDR2 from the germline V gene are LNHDA and SQIVND (reference sequence). The CDR3 totals 17 residues. The J segment lost 1 base and the V segment lost 4 bases, leaving 10 bases of the junction unmatched.